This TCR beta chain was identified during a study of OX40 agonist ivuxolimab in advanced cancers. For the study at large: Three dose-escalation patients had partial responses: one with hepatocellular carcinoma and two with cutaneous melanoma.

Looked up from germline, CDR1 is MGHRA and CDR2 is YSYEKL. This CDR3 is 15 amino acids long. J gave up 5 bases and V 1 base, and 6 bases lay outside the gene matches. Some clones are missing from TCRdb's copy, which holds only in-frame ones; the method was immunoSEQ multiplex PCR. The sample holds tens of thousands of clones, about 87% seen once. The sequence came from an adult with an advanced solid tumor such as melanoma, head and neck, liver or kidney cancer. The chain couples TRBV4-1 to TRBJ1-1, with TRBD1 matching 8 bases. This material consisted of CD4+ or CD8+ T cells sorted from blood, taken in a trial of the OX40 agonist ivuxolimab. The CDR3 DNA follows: TGCGCCAGCAGCCAAGGGACAGGGCCCACAACTGAAGCTTTCTTT. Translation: CASSQGTGPTTEAFF.